These 20 T cell receptor beta chains came from one sample sequenced in a study of breast tumors, draining lymph nodes, adjacent tissues. Breast cancer patients provided tissue from their axillary draining lymph nodes. In TCRdb, the multiplex PCR reads were re-called with MiXCR into one record per CDR3 protein. The table lists 150,000 to 250,000 distinct CDR3 sequences, 30% to 40% of them singletons. Sequencing was performed on axillary lymph node tissue. The source of these receptors is a female donor with breast cancer. Some clones in this sample may be carry-over from other donors' samples.

About this clonotype: A much larger clone sits a single nucleotide away, making a read error possible. V gene TRBV18 combines with J gene TRBJ2-7; 8 nucleotides line up with TRBD1. The germline gives CDR1 KGHSH, CDR2 LQKENI. This CDR3 contains 15 residues. The V and J ends lost 4 bases and 6 bases, in that order; junction bases with no gene match: 11. This chain's CDR3 is CASSRAGTGVPEQYF. The CDR3 bases are TGTGCCAGCTCACGAGCAGGGACAGGTGTCCCCGAGCAGTACTTC.

This clonotype was counted at least ten times. This chain links TRBV5-1 with TRBJ1-3; D is uncertain. CDR1 is SGHRS and CDR2 is YFSETQ in the germline V gene. This CDR3 contains 15 residues. V shed 0 bases and J shed 0 bases, with 7 bases lying between them. As DNA, the CDR3 is TGCGCCAGCAGCTTGGCCGGCGCCTCTGGAAACACCATATATTTT. Translation gives CASSLAGASGNTIYF.

In this sample, this clonotype turned up once. A read error may explain this, as a much larger clone is one base away. The chain couples TRBV6-5 to TRBJ1-2; 7 positions match TRBD1. Per germline, CDR1 MNHEY and CDR2 SVGAGI. The CDR3 extends over 15 amino acids. With V trimmed by 2 bases and J by 8 bases, 11 bases remained unmatched. The CDR3 loop reads CASSYGPRQGGGYTF. CDR3 nucleotide sequence: TGTGCCAGCAGTTACGGGCCAAGACAGGGAGGAGGCTACACCTTC.

There are a few counts of this clonotype. This chain links TRBV5-1 with TRBJ1-1; 9 bases are a match to TRBD1. This CDR3 region has 12 residues. Germline assignment: CDR1 SGHRS and CDR2 YFSETQ. The ends lost 5 bases at V and 10 bases at J; junction bases unmatched: 6. The CDR3 DNA sequence: TGCGCCAGCAGTCCCGGACAGGGGCTAGCTTTCTTT. This sequence encodes CASSPGQGLAFF.

As for this clonotype: A read error may account for a junction end that differs from germline. This chain uses TRBV7-7 with TRBJ2-1, with 8 bases that match TRBD2. The CDR3 sequence is 16 residues long. The germline gives CDR1 SSHAT, CDR2 FNYEAQ (reference sequence). CDR3 residues: CASSPGKGLGEDEQFF. CDR3 nucleotides: TGTGCTAGCAGTCCGGGGAAGGGACTAGGGGAGGATGAGCAGTTCTTC.

The J gene is TRBJ1-1, the V gene TRBV6-5; the D is unclear. Germline assignment: CDR1 MNHEY and CDR2 SVGAGI. This CDR3 region has 13 residues. Trimming stripped 6 bases from V and 1 base from J, with 9 bases between. The CDR3 coding sequence is TGTGCCAGCAGCTGGAGCAGGAACACTGAAGCTTTCTTT. This gives the protein CASSWSRNTEAFF.

As regards this clonotype: This could be a read error, since a much larger clone is one nucleotide away. The CDR3 protein is CASSREFTAQYF. CDR3 sequence (DNA): TGTGCCAGCAGCCGGGAGTTTACGGCGCAGTACTTC. V gene TRBV11-2 combines with J gene TRBJ2-7, with D perhaps matching TRBD2 (6 bases). CDR1 is SGHAT and CDR2 is FQNNGV in the germline V gene. The CDR3 sequence is 12 residues long. V lost 5 bases to trimming and J lost 9 bases, with 14 bases between them.

The chain is built from TRBV6-6 and TRBJ2-7; 7 bases align to TRBD2. With 5 bases clipped from V and 9 bases from J, the junction kept 10 bases outside the gene matches. The length of the CDR3 is 13 residues. Germline V CDR1 and CDR2: MNHNY, SVGAGI (reference sequence). Here the CDR3 DNA reads TGTGCCAGCAGTGGGCGACGACTAGCAGCGCAGTACTTC. Encoded protein: CASSGRRLAAQYF.

Remarks on this clonotype: A junction end diverges from the germline sequence, so it may reflect a read error. The chain links TRBV10-3 to TRBJ1-2; D gene uncertain. CDR3 length: 14 amino acids. CDR1 is ENHRY, CDR2 SYGVKD, per germline. The CDR3: CAISERGGNHGSTF. In nucleotides, the CDR3 is TGTGCCATCAGTGAACGGGGTGGCAACCATGGCTCCACCTTC.

This clonotype turned up a few times. The chain recombines TRBV5-1 with TRBJ2-5, with D perhaps assigned TRBD1 or TRBD2 (5 bases each). This CDR3 has 13 amino acids. Trimming removed 2 bases from V and 4 bases from J, with 9 bases in between. The germline CDR1 and CDR2 sequences are SGHRS and YFSETQ. In DNA, the CDR3 is TGCGCCAGCAGCTTCGGGGCGGCAGAGACCCAGTACTTC. Translating gives CASSFGAAETQYF.

The rearrangement joins TRBV20-1 to TRBJ1-1; D call uncertain. The germline gives CDR1 DFQATT, CDR2 SNEGSKA (reference sequence). V was pared by 1 base and J by 2 bases, with 17 bases between. The CDR3 is 16 residues long. The CDR3 region is CSARGKTKRPNTEAFF. CDR3 DNA sequence: TGCAGTGCTAGAGGTAAGACGAAAAGACCAAACACTGAAGCTTTCTTT.

This clonotype was picked up many times. The rearrangement joins TRBV7-2 to TRBJ1-6; D possibly corresponds to TRBD1 (5 bases). The CDR3 spans 15 residues. V lost 2 bases and J 6 bases, leaving 11 bases between the germline ends. Germline CDR1 and CDR2: SGHTA and FQGNSA. In nucleotides, the CDR3 is TGTGCCAGCAGCTTAATAAGGGGCGTTAATTCACCCCTCCACTTT. Amino acids: CASSLIRGVNSPLHF.

J is TRBJ2-7 and V is TRBV5-5; TRBD2 might be the D (5 bases). Trimming removed 0 bases from V and 2 bases from J, with 9 bases in between. The V gene's germline CDR1 is SGHKS and CDR2 YYEKEE (reference sequence). The CDR3 extends over 14 amino acids. Here the CDR3 reads CASSLAASPYEQYF. The CDR3 DNA follows: TGTGCCAGCAGCTTGGCCGCTAGCCCCTACGAGCAGTACTTC. Based on the CDR3 plus reference TRBV5-5 and TRBJ2-7, the full variable domain is DAGVTQSPTHLIKTRGQQVTLRCSPISGHKSVSWYQQVLGQGPQFIFQYYEKEERGRGNFPDRFSARQFPNYSSELNVNALLLGDSALYLCASSLAASPYEQYFGPGTRLTVT.

With regard to this clonotype: The CDR3 does not end in the conserved phenylalanine or tryptophan, so this is likely a read error. No DNA is shown, since the ends of the CDR3 on it are uncertain; the CDR3 is the one TCRdb lists. The J gene is TRBJ2-5, the V gene TRBV20-1. The CDR3 extends over 10 residues, inclusive of both ends. Germline V gene lookup returns CDR1 DFQATT and CDR2 SNEGSKA (reference sequence). This CDR3 is CSALQGSSNS.

This clonotype appeared a single time. Without the conserved terminal phenylalanine or tryptophan, this CDR3 likely stems from a read error. The chain joins TRBV2 to TRBJ2-7; D is possibly TRBD2 (5 bases). Per germline, CDR1 SNHLY and CDR2 FYNNEI. There are 12 residues in the CDR3. CDR3 nucleotides: TGCGCCAGCGGACCCAGCTCCTACGAGCAGTACCTC. Translation gives CASGPSSYEQYL.

There are many counts of this clonotype. V is TRBV6-5 and J is TRBJ1-6; TRBD1 agrees at 7 bases. V lost 7 bases and J lost 7; bases outside the gene matches: 10. The length of the CDR3 is 15 residues. In germline, CDR1 is MNHEY, CDR2 SVGAGI. The CDR3 loop reads CASTTYRGRNSPLHF. In DNA, the CDR3 is TGTGCCAGCACTACTTACAGGGGAAGGAATTCACCCCTCCACTTT.

This clonotype has a count of ten or more. This sequence joins TRBV2 and TRBJ1-4; 9 nucleotides match TRBD1. The length of the CDR3 is 14 residues. Per germline, CDR1 SNHLY and CDR2 FYNNEI. Trimming removed 6 bases from V and 7 bases from J; junction bases left unmatched: 6. The CDR3 region has the DNA TGTGCCAGCAGCTTGACAGGGGGGAGTGAAAAACTGTTTTTT. This encodes CASSLTGGSEKLFF.

This clonotype has ten or more counts. The CDR3 DNA sequence: TGTGCCAGCAGCTCCGACTCTCTCTATGGCTACACCTTC. Protein: CASSSDSLYGYTF. The chain has TRBV7-9 and TRBJ1-2, with D unresolved. There are 13 residues in the CDR3. Germline V gene sequence: CDR1 SEHNR, CDR2 FQNEAQ (reference sequence). Deletions cut 4 bases from V and 4 bases from J, with 10 bases between.

The table lists this clonotype with many counts. This chain joins TRBV20-1 and TRBJ2-1; tentative D call: TRBD1 (6 bases). CDR1 is DFQATT, CDR2 SNEGSKA, per germline (reference sequence). The CDR3 consists of 13 residues. This CDR3 is CRGAGPSYNEQFF. The CDR3, as DNA: TGCAGGGGGGCAGGACCCTCCTACAATGAGCAGTTCTTC.

A remark on this clonotype: At one boundary the junction diverges from the germline segment, which might be a read error. The gene calls are TRBV5-1 and TRBJ1-1; 11 nucleotides match TRBD1. The CDR3 loop spans 12 amino acids. Germline loops: CDR1 SGHRS, CDR2 YFSETQ. The CDR3 protein is CASSLAGTGGIF. CDR3 bases: TGCGCCAGCAGCTTGGCCGGGACAGGGGGTATCTTT.